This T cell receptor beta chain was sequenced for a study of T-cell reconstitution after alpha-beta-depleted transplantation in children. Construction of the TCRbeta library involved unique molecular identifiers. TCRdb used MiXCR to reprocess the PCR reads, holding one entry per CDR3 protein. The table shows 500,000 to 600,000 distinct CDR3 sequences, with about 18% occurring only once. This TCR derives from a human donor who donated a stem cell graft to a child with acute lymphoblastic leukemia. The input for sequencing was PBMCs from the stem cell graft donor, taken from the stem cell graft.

The CDR3 DNA is TGTGCCAGCAGCTTGACTAGCGGGAGGGCGGGTACAGATACGCAGTATTTT. It specifies CASSLTSGRAGTDTQYF. V is TRBV11-2 and J is TRBJ2-3; 14 bases agree with TRBD2. Losses at the gene ends were 3 bases for V and 3 bases for J; bases not matched to a gene: 5. The CDR3 runs 17 residues. Germline CDR1 is SGHAT and CDR2 is FQNNGV.